This note documents a single T cell receptor (beta chain) sequence. This sample stems from a study of blood T cell repertoires in COVID-19. Overall study: Whether acute or convalescent, the COVID-19 samples came from the United States, Italy and Spain. Sample material is recorded as cDNA or gDNA derived from T cells, B-cell-depleted T cells, or PBMCs.

V trimming: 0 bases; J trimming: 8 bases; junction bases outside the gene matches: 5. Germline assignment: CDR1 SGHRS and CDR2 YFSETQ. CDR3 length: 14 amino acids. Participants spanned ages about 18 to 90 years and resided in 20 to 25 US areas. Clones were sequenced by immunoSEQ multiplex PCR, and TCRdb holds only the in-frame ones, with some missing. The data hold some 270,000 clones, with roughly 80% observed a single time. The gene calls are TRBV5-1 and TRBJ1-2; TRBD1 matches at 9 bases. The clonotype comes from a man aged 45 to 65 who had recovered from COVID-19. The sample comprised PBMCs or T cells enriched from blood (not recorded which). The CDR3 protein is CASSLDDRGGGYTF. CDR3 in DNA: TGCGCCAGCAGCTTGGATGACAGGGGGGGAGGCTACACCTTC.